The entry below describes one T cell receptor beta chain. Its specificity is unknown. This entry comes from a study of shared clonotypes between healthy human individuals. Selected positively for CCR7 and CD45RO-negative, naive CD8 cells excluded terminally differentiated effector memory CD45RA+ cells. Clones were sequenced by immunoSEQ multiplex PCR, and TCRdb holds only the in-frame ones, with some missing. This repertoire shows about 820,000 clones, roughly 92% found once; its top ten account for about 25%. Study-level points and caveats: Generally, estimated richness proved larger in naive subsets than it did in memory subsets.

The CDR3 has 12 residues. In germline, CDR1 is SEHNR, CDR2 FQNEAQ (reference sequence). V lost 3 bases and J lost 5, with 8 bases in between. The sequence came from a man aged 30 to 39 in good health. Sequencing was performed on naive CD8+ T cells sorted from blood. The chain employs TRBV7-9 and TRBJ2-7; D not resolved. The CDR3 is CASSFVSNEQYF. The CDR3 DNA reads TGTGCCAGCAGCTTCGTGTCCAACGAGCAGTACTTC.